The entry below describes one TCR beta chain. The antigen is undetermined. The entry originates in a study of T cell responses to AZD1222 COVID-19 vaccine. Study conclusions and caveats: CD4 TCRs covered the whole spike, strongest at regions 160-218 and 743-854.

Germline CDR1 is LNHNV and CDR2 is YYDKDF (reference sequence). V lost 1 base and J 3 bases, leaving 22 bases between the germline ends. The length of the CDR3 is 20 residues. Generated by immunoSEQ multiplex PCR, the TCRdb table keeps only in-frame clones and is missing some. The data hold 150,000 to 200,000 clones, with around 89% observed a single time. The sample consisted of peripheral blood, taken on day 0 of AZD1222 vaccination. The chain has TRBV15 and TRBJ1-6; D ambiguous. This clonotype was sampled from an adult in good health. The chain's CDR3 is CATSRGIYVTSAIYNSPLHF. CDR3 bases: TGTGCCACCAGCAGAGGAATCTACGTGACATCTGCAATCTATAATTCACCCCTCCACTTT.